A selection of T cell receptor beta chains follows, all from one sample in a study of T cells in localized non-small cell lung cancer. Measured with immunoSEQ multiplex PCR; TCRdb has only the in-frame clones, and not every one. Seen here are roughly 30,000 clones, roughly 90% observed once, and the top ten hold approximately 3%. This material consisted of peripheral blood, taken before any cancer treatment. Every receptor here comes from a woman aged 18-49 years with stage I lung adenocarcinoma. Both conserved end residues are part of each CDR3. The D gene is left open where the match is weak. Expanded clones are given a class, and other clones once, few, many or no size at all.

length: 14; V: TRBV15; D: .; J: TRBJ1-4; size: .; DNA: TGTGCCACCAGCAAACAGACAACTAATGAAAAACTGTTTTTT; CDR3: CATSKQTTNEKLFF
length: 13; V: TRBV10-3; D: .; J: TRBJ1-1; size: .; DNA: TGTGCCATCAGTGACGGGGGTAACACTGAAGCTTTCTTT; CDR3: CAISDGGNTEAFF
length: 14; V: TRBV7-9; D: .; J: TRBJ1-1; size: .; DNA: TGTGCCAGCAGCTTCGGTTCAACGAGCACTGAAGCTTTCTTT; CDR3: CASSFGSTSTEAFF
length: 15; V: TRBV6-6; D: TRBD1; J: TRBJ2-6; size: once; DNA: TGTGCCAGCAGGTCAGGGGGCACTGGGGCCAACGTCCTGACTTTC; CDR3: CASRSGGTGANVLTF
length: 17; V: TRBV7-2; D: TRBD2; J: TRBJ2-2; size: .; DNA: TGTGCCAGCAGCTCACTAGCGGGAGGTCCCCCGGTCGGGGAGCTGTTTTTT; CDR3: CASSSLAGGPPVGELFF
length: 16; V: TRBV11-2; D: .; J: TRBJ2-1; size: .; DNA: TGTGCCAGCAGCTTTATGTCTTTAGGGGCCTACAATGAGCAGTTCTTC; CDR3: CASSFMSLGAYNEQFF
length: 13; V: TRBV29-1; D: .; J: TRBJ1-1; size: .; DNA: TGCAGCGCCTCGGGACTTAGGAACACTGAAGCTTTCTTT; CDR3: CSASGLRNTEAFF
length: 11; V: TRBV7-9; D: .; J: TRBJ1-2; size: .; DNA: TGTGCCAGCAGCCAGGGGTATGGCTACACCTTC; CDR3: CASSQGYGYTF
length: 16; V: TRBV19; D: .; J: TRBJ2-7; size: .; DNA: TGTGCCAGTAGTCCCTCTCAAACAGGTTATACCTACGAGCAGTACTTC; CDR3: CASSPSQTGYTYEQYF
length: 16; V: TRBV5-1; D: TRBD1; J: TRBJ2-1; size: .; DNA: TGCGCCAGCAGCTTGGTTGCCGGGACAGGGAGCAATGAGCAGTTCTTC; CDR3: CASSLVAGTGSNEQFF
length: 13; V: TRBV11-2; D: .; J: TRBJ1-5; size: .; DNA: TGTGCCAGCAGCTTAGGGGGAGAAAGGCCCCAGCATTTT; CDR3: CASSLGGERPQHF
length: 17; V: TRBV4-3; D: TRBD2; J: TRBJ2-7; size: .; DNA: TGCGCCAGCAGCCAAGTGTACGGGACTAGCGGGAGCTACGAGCAGTACTTC; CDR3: CASSQVYGTSGSYEQYF
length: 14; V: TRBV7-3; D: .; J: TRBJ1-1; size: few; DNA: TGTGCCAGCAGCCCGGGACCGGGACAACCGGAAGCTTTCTTT; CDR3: CASSPGPGQPEAFF
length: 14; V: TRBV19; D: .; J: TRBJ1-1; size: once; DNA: TGTGCCAGTAGTATAGAGTGGGGGGGCACTGAAGCTTTCTTT; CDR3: CASSIEWGGTEAFF
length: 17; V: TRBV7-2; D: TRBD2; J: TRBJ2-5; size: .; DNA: TGTGCCAGCAGCTTAGAAGGCGGGAGGGATTGGGGGGAGACCCAGTACTTC; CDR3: CASSLEGGRDWGETQYF
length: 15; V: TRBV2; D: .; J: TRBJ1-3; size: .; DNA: TGTGCCAGCAGTGATTCAGGGAGCTCTGGAAACACCATATATTTT; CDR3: CASSDSGSSGNTIYF
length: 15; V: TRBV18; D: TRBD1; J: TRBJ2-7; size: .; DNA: TGTGCCAGCTCACCGGGACAGGGGGCATTATACGAGCAGTACTTC; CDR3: CASSPGQGALYEQYF
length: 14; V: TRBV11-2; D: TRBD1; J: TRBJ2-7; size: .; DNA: TGTGCCAGCAGCTTGGGACAGGGGGTATACGAGCAGTACTTC; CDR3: CASSLGQGVYEQYF